The table lists the clone carrying this T cell receptor beta chain with many counts. Its antigen is as yet unknown. TCRbeta libraries were built with three rounds of nested PCR, modified from ARM-PCR. TCRdb re-derived calls from the multiplex PCR reads in MiXCR, one entry per CDR3 protein. The sample comprises about 93,000 distinct CDR3 sequences, 61% of which are singletons, and about 15% rests with the top ten. The sample is drawn from a study of tumor and adjacent non-tumor tissue in lung cancer. Across the study: On average, productive TCRbeta reads reached a few million per sample.

The study, taken as a whole, reports: Compared with tumor, normal lung showed significantly lower TCR diversity. In normal lung, the top 100 clones were significantly more dominant than in tumor.

Trimming cost V 6 bases and J 4 bases, with 19 bases left between them. The germline CDR1 and CDR2 sequences are MDHEN and SYDVKM. The CDR3 extends over 15 amino acids. The template was RNA from unsorted bulk tissue. The sequenced sample consisted of lung tumor tissue. V and J are TRBV28 and TRBJ2-7, with a tentative D call TRBD1 (5 bases). The sequence was collected from a man between 65 and 80 years old with non-small cell lung cancer. The CDR3 spells CASRTRRDSLYEQYF. DNA for the CDR3: TGTGCCAGCAGAACTCGCAGGGATTCCCTGTACGAGCAGTACTTC.